A selection of T cell receptor beta chains follows, all from one sample in a study of shared clonotypes between healthy human individuals. Data came from immunoSEQ multiplex PCR; TCRdb stores just in-frame clones and leaves some out. The sample shows 900,000 to 1,200,000 clones, approximately 80% of them seen only once. Sequenced input: memory CD4+ T cells from PBMCs. The receptors come from a man aged 18 to 35 in good health. Some clones in this sample may be carry-over from other donors' samples. The CDR3 runs from the conserved cysteine through the conserved F or W. Each record gives: clone size, V gene, J gene, D gene, CDR3 protein, CDR3 DNA. D genes are given only for firm matches. Part of the rows lack a size; the others show once, few, many or a class for expanded clones.

-	TRBV7-2	TRBJ2-7	TRBD1	CASSTRTGGASYEQYF	TGTGCCAGCAGCACGCGTACAGGGGGCGCTTCCTACGAGCAGTACTTC
many	TRBV25-1	TRBJ1-1	-	CASKRGTEAFF	TGTGCCAGCAAGAGGGGCACTGAAGCTTTCTTT
-	TRBV28	TRBJ2-2	TRBD1	CASRNLRGPGTGELFF	TGTGCCAGCAGGAATCTCAGGGGGCCAGGCACCGGGGAGCTGTTTTTT
-	TRBV18	TRBJ2-5	TRBD1	CASSPQTGSQETQYF	TGTGCCAGCTCACCACAGACAGGGTCCCAAGAGACCCAGTACTTC
-	TRBV9	TRBJ2-7	TRBD2	CASSVTGGGYEQYF	TGTGCCAGCAGCGTAACGGGGGGAGGCTACGAGCAGTACTTC
-	TRBV19	TRBJ1-5	TRBD1	CASSIASTGGGQPQHF	TGTGCCAGTAGTATAGCATCGACAGGGGGCGGCCAGCCCCAGCATTTT
once	TRBV6-5	TRBJ2-7	TRBD2	CASRLAGASYEQYF	TGTGCCAGCAGACTAGCGGGAGCGTCCTACGAGCAGTACTTC
-	TRBV10-3	TRBJ1-1	TRBD1	CAITPGQGDEAFF	TGTGCCATCACCCCCGGACAGGGAGATGAAGCTTTCTTT
-	TRBV18	TRBJ1-2	-	CASSPYQDSNYGYTF	TGTGCCAGCTCACCATACCAGGACAGTAACTATGGCTACACCTTC
-	TRBV7-9	TRBJ2-5	TRBD2	CASSLTSGTETQYF	TGTGCCAGCAGCTTAACTAGCGGGACAGAGACCCAGTACTTC
-	TRBV12-5	TRBJ1-1	TRBD1	CASGLVHRGTGTEAFF	TGTGCTAGTGGTTTGGTACACAGGGGGACGGGCACTGAAGCTTTCTTT
once	TRBV5-8	TRBJ2-5	-	CASSFTGTGGTQYF	TGTGCCAGCAGCTTCACAGGGACCGGAGGGACCCAGTACTTC
once	TRBV27	TRBJ2-7	-	CASSLSEAPFYEQYF	TGTGCCAGCAGTTTATCAGAGGCTCCCTTTTACGAGCAGTACTTC
-	TRBV7-2	TRBJ2-1	-	CASRQFYNEQFF	TGTGCCAGTCGACAGTTCTACAATGAGCAGTTCTTC
-	TRBV30	TRBJ2-4	-	CAWSRQKLGVQYF	TGTGCCTGGAGCCGACAGAAATTGGGTGTTCAGTACTTC
-	TRBV29-1	TRBJ2-1	-	CSASGLSSYNEQFF	TGCAGCGCGTCGGGCCTTAGCTCCTACAATGAGCAGTTCTTC
many	TRBV28	TRBJ2-7	-	CASSGPHAGTTSYEQYF	TGTGCCAGCAGCGGGCCCCATGCCGGGACAACCTCCTACGAGCAGTACTTC
-	TRBV28	TRBJ1-2	-	CASRGRGHPNYGYTF	TGTGCCAGCAGAGGCCGGGGACACCCGAACTATGGCTACACCTTC
-	TRBV11-2	TRBJ2-7	TRBD2	CASSRPGVAGPYEQYF	TGTGCCAGCAGTCGCCCGGGGGTAGCGGGGCCCTACGAGCAGTACTTC
-	TRBV14	TRBJ2-3	-	CASSQRRRLGDTQYF	TGTGCCAGCAGCCAGAGAAGGAGGTTAGGAGATACGCAGTATTTT
-	TRBV19	TRBJ1-5	-	CASSAVPYRDNQPQHF	TGTGCCAGTAGTGCCGTGCCTTATAGGGACAATCAGCCCCAGCATTTT
-	TRBV5-1	TRBJ1-2	-	CASSWSAGEDGYTF	TGCGCCAGCAGCTGGTCGGCAGGGGAGGATGGCTACACCTTC
-	TRBV27	TRBJ1-5	-	CASSLRGHYQPQHF	TGTGCCAGCAGTTTGCGGGGCCACTATCAGCCCCAGCATTTT
-	TRBV6-5	TRBJ2-3	TRBD2	CASSYSSGRPDTQYF	TGTGCCAGCAGTTACTCCAGCGGGAGGCCAGATACGCAGTATTTT
-	TRBV5-1	TRBJ2-1	TRBD1	CASSWRDRGRDEQFF	TGCGCCAGCAGCTGGCGGGACAGGGGGCGCGATGAGCAGTTCTTC
-	TRBV29-1	TRBJ2-3	TRBD2	CSVPDPGTRVTDTQYF	TGCAGCGTTCCCGACCCGGGGACTAGAGTTACAGATACGCAGTATTTT
-	TRBV11-2	TRBJ1-4	-	CASSEEIANEKLFF	TGTGCCAGCAGCGAGGAGATTGCTAATGAAAAACTGTTTTTT
-	TRBV28	TRBJ2-1	-	CASSLEVQEQFF	TGTGCCAGCAGTTTAGAGGTCCAGGAGCAGTTCTTC
-	TRBV7-9	TRBJ2-1	-	CASSLLETYNEQFF	TGTGCCAGCAGCTTACTGGAAACCTACAATGAGCAGTTCTTC
-	TRBV2	TRBJ1-5	-	CASKSGLEGNQPQHF	TGTGCCAGCAAGTCCGGGTTAGAGGGCAATCAGCCCCAGCATTTT
-	TRBV6-5	TRBJ2-7	TRBD1	CASSSQRQGHEQYF	TGTGCCAGCAGTTCACAAAGACAGGGCCACGAGCAGTACTTC
-	TRBV28	TRBJ2-1	-	CASIIRGGSYNEQFF	TGTGCCAGCATCATCAGGGGGGGGTCCTACAATGAGCAGTTCTTC
-	TRBV7-2	TRBJ2-7	TRBD1	CASSSPDRGAYEQYF	TGTGCCAGCAGCTCCCCTGACAGGGGGGCCTACGAGCAGTACTTC
-	TRBV12-5	TRBJ1-1	-	CASVLYAEAFF	TGTGCTAGTGTTCTCTATGCTGAAGCTTTCTTT
-	TRBV9	TRBJ2-3	-	CASTRRADTDTQYF	TGTGCCAGCACCAGAAGAGCAGACACAGATACGCAGTATTTT
-	TRBV28	TRBJ1-1	-	CASSDGGADTEAFF	TGTGCCAGCAGTGATGGGGGGGCAGACACTGAAGCTTTCTTT
-	TRBV28	TRBJ1-2	TRBD1	CASSLFRRTGGYTF	TGTGCCAGCAGTTTATTCCGGAGGACAGGTGGCTACACCTTC
-	TRBV5-4	TRBJ1-2	TRBD1	CASSPTDRGHGYTF	TGTGCCAGCAGCCCAACGGACAGGGGGCATGGCTACACCTTC
-	TRBV7-2	TRBJ1-5	-	CASSLAGDQPQHF	TGTGCCAGCAGCTTAGCTGGGGATCAGCCCCAGCATTTT
-	TRBV4-1	TRBJ1-2	-	CASSQDYRGRDYGYTF	TGCGCCAGCAGCCAAGATTACCGGGGGCGGGACTATGGCTACACCTTC
-	TRBV28	TRBJ2-2	-	CASSSFGGTDTGELFF	TGTGCCAGCAGCTCTTTTGGTGGGACGGACACCGGGGAGCTGTTTTTT
-	TRBV6-5	TRBJ1-1	TRBD1	CASSPGQRNTEAFF	TGTGCCAGCAGTCCGGGACAGCGGAACACTGAAGCTTTCTTT
many	TRBV12-1	TRBJ1-5	-	CASNQNQPQHF	TGTGCCAGCAACCAGAATCAGCCCCAGCATTTT
-	TRBV14	TRBJ2-3	-	CASSQDGGTRYRTDTQYF	TGTGCCAGCAGCCAAGATGGGGGGACGCGCTACCGCACAGATACGCAGTATTTT
-	TRBV15	TRBJ2-5	TRBD2	CATSRDLAGKETQYF	TGTGCCACCAGCAGAGATCTAGCGGGCAAAGAGACCCAGTACTTC
-	TRBV14	TRBJ2-7	-	CASSHAYEQYF	TGTGCCAGCAGCCACGCTTACGAGCAGTACTTC
-	TRBV19	TRBJ2-3	TRBD2	CASSISSGRVSDTQYF	TGTGCCAGTAGTATCTCTAGCGGGAGGGTGTCAGATACGCAGTATTTT
-	TRBV5-1	TRBJ2-5	TRBD1	CASGTGGYIETQYF	TGCGCCAGTGGGACAGGGGGCTACATCGAGACCCAGTACTTC
-	TRBV6-6	TRBJ1-2	-	CASSRTGSNYGYTF	TGTGCCAGCAGTCGCACCGGGAGTAACTATGGCTACACCTTC